The clone carrying this TCR beta chain was detected once. The identical CDR3 is also encoded by other nucleotide sequences in the sample. The germline V gene has CDR1 LNHDA and CDR2 SQIVND (reference sequence). The CDR3 is 13 amino acids. Deletions cut 3 bases from V and 0 bases from J, with 5 bases between. This sample was taken from a study of blood T cell repertoires in COVID-19. Study-level background: T cells, B-cell-depleted T cells, or PBMCs supplied cDNA or gDNA.

Original handling: Reference gene primers were amplified, and this amplification served to estimate nucleated cell counts. Assay used: immunoSEQ multiplex PCR; TCRdb lists only in-frame clones, some missing. The V and J calls and clone size come from that table; D and trimming were worked out from the DNA. Of about 240,000 clones in the sample, approximately 86% were seen once. This sequence joins TRBV19 and TRBJ1-1; D gene ambiguous. The clonotype originates from a woman aged 65 to 85 with active or convalescent COVID-19. The sequenced sample consisted of peripheral blood. CDR3 loop: CASSIRVNTEAFF. DNA for the CDR3: TGTGCCAGTAGTATCCGGGTGAACACTGAAGCTTTCTTT. The full variable domain, rest sourced from reference TRBV19 and TRBJ1-1, is DGGITQSPKYLFRKEGQNVTLSCEQNLNHDAMYWYRQDPGQGLRLIYYSQIVNDFQKGDIAEGYSVSREKKESFPLTVTSAQKNPTAFYLCASSIRVNTEAFFGQGTRLTVV.